This T cell receptor (beta chain) was profiled in a study of blood T cells in healthy people across ages. The second PCR ran roughly 6 to 11 cycles with a sample-barcoded 5' primer and J-beta primers. TCRdb analysed the 5' RACE reads with MiXCR anew, one entry per CDR3 protein. The sample yields more than 1,400,000 distinct CDR3 sequences, roughly 40% seen once. Peripheral blood samples of 9 to 10 milliliters were drawn from each donor. The J segment lost 3 bases and the V segment lost 0 bases, leaving 2 bases of the junction unmatched. Germline V CDR1 and CDR2: LNHNV, YYDKDF (reference sequence). This CDR3 is built from 16 residues.

The sequenced sample was blood. This clonotype was sampled from a woman between 18 and 29 years old in good health. The rearrangement uses TRBV15 and TRBJ2-1; 10 bases are shared with TRBD2. This chain's CDR3 is CATSREVAGGYNEQFF. Here the CDR3 DNA reads TGTGCCACCAGCAGAGAAGTAGCGGGAGGCTACAATGAGCAGTTCTTC.